This note documents a single TCR beta chain sequence. The sample holds many counts of this clonotype. Its recognized antigen is unknown. No much larger clone exists at a distance of one base, and base qualities are not known. This entry belongs to a study of T cell repertoires in cytomegalovirus infection (dated by TCRdb to about 2019). In terms of the full investigation: Donor HLA type was relevant to the analysis, because carriage of CMV infection together with the matching HLA type was indicated by public TCR beta signatures. The paper's findings and limits, for the study overall: In the ex vivo response, HLA-C-restricted CMV-specific TCR beta clonotypes were dominant, and in two of eight donors the single most frequent clonotype came from this HLA-C-restricted group. In both this cohort and an independent roughly 350-donor cohort, the cumulative frequency of public TCR beta family members distinguished carriers of CMV infection plus the relevant HLA type.

The instrument given in TCRdb is Illumina HiSeq 1500. TCRdb reworked the public reads: Q25 trimming with fastp, MiXCR clone assembly, productive beta chains retained. Each entry is one CDR3 protein sequence, shown with its most common DNA and genes. In this sample the table shows some 200,000 distinct CDR3 sequences, roughly 9.8% of which occur a single time. The ten largest make up about 4.6% of the sample. This TCR derives from a human donor in good health (CMV status not recorded). Some clones in this sample may be carry-over from other donors' samples. Sequencing was done on a sample of PBMCs.

CDR3 sequence: CASRKGAGNSPLHF. The bases are TGTGCCAGCAGAAAGGGCGCCGGTAATTCACCCCTCCACTTT. This receptor chain uses TRBV12-3 or TRBV12-4 and TRBJ1-6; a confident D gene designation cannot be given. V is pared back by 6 bases and J by 6 bases, with 12 bases lying between the germline termini. The CDR3 holds 14 amino acids from the cysteine to the phenylalanine. The sequence is cut down to CDR3 DNA, 42 bases in frame from base 1.